A single sample gave rise to the 18 T cell receptor beta chains below, sequenced in a study of T-cell memory formation after mild COVID-19. TCRdb re-analysed the 5' RACE reads in MiXCR, keeping a single row per CDR3 protein. Of 220,000 or so distinct CDR3 sequences listed, 9% to 10% are singletons. The sequenced sample was PBMCs or a T cell subset sorted from them (not recorded which). All receptors come from a man younger than 35 who had mild COVID-19 (a few samples of this study predate the infection). Cell type and time point are not known.

The V call is TRBV5-8, the J call TRBJ2-7; no definite D call. CDR1 SGHTS and CDR2 YDEGEE come from the germline V gene. Between the trimmed V and J ends, which lost 6 bases and 2 bases, there was a span of 18 bases. The CDR3 extends over 15 amino acids. Written as DNA, the CDR3 is TGTGCCAGCACTAAGGGCCGCTTAGGCCCCTACGAGCAGTACTTC. Amino acid sequence: CASTKGRLGPYEQYF.

The chain employs TRBV18 and TRBJ2-1, with D perhaps matching TRBD1 or TRBD2 (5 bases each). Germline CDR1 and CDR2: KGHSH and LQKENI. V was cut by 0 bases and J by 8 bases, with 14 bases left in between. The CDR3 length is 15 residues. As DNA, the CDR3 is TGTGCCAGCTCACCACCCGGGGCAGTACAGGATGAGCAGTTCTTC. Protein sequence: CASSPPGAVQDEQFF.

The rearrangement joins TRBV12-3 or TRBV12-4 to TRBJ1-2; 8 nucleotides line up with TRBD1. V shed 5 bases and J 2 bases; nucleotides not matched to a gene: 16. This CDR3 spans 18 amino acids. CDR3 DNA sequence: TGTGCCAGCAGTGCGGCTCCCAACATCGGACAGGGAAACTATGGCTACACCTTC. Protein sequence: CASSAAPNIGQGNYGYTF.

This clonotype was counted between two and nine times. The gene calls are TRBV7-3 and TRBJ2-3; 8 bases line up with TRBD2. In germline, CDR1 is SGHTA, CDR2 FQGTGA. The CDR3 length is 15 residues. The J segment lost 4 bases and the V segment lost 5 bases, leaving 8 bases of the junction unmatched. CDR3 loop: CASSPSGGRPDTQYF. The CDR3 DNA sequence: TGTGCCAGCAGCCCATCGGGGGGGCGGCCAGATACGCAGTATTTT.

This rearrangement joins TRBV6-6 to TRBJ1-1; D not certain. From germline, CDR1 is MNHNY and CDR2 SVGAGI (reference sequence). This CDR3 region has 11 residues. V lost 8 bases and J 2 bases, leaving 6 bases between the germline ends. The CDR3 loop reads CASVINTEAFF. DNA for the CDR3: TGTGCCAGCGTGATCAACACTGAAGCTTTCTTT.

This clonotype was seen more than once but under ten times. This rearrangement joins TRBV6-5 to TRBJ2-5, with TRBD2 matching over 12 bases. The CDR3 totals 17 residues. Germline trimming cut 2 bases from V and 1 base from J; bases unmatched to any gene: 5. CDR1 is MNHEY, CDR2 SVGAGI, per germline. The CDR3 reads CASSYTAGLAGQETQYF. The CDR3 DNA is TGTGCCAGCAGTTACACCGCGGGACTAGCGGGCCAAGAGACCCAGTACTTC.

This clonotype appeared a few times. The chain recombines TRBV29-1 with TRBJ1-2; 8 nucleotides agree with TRBD1. The CDR3 extends over 14 amino acids. Trimming at V came to 3 bases and at J to 7 bases, leaving 10 bases not matched to a gene. From germline, CDR1 is SQVTM and CDR2 ANQGSEA. As DNA, the CDR3 is TGCAGCGTTGACGTCGACAGGGGATGGGGTGGCTACACCTTC. Translated, it gives CSVDVDRGWGGYTF.

V gene TRBV6-5 combines with J gene TRBJ1-5; D is uncertain. Germline lookup yields CDR1 MNHEY and CDR2 SVGAGI. The CDR3 has 15 residues. Trimming shortened V by 0 bases and J by 4 bases, and 10 bases separated the two germline ends. DNA for the CDR3: TGTGCCAGCAGTTACTCGGTCAGGACTAATCAGCCCCAGCATTTT. Protein product: CASSYSVRTNQPQHF.

The gene calls are TRBV7-2 and TRBJ1-3; unclear D gene. V was trimmed by 7 bases and J by 4 bases, leaving 11 bases between them. Germline assignment: CDR1 SGHTA and CDR2 FQGNSA. The CDR3 has 13 residues. The CDR3, as DNA: TGTGCCAGCACCGTGTACCTGGGAAACACCATATATTTT. Translating gives CASTVYLGNTIYF. Full variable domain (missing parts from reference TRBV7-2 and TRBJ1-3): GAGVSQSPSNKVTEKGKDVELRCDPISGHTALYWYRQSLGQGLEFLIYFQGNSAPDKSGLPSDRFSAERTGGSVSTLTIQRTQQEDSAVYLCASTVYLGNTIYFGEGSWLTVV.

This clonotype was detected a few times. The genes are TRBV7-8 and TRBJ1-1, with unresolved D. The CDR3 length is 14 residues. Germline CDR1 is SGHVS and CDR2 is FQNEAQ. The germline V and J ends were trimmed by 0 bases and 6 bases, with 11 bases remaining between them. The CDR3 nucleotides read TGTGCCAGCAGCTTAGCGCCATTTGGGCCTGAAGCTTTCTTT. Residues: CASSLAPFGPEAFF.

V and J are TRBV20-1 and TRBJ2-3; 8 bases are shared with TRBD1. The junction had 12 bases not matched to a gene; V was cut back by 5 bases and J by 2 bases. The CDR3 totals 16 residues. Germline values: CDR1 DFQATT, CDR2 SNEGSKA (reference sequence). CDR3 coding DNA: TGCAGTGCTTTCCTGCCCGGGACAGGTTTCACAGATACGCAGTATTTT. Residues: CSAFLPGTGFTDTQYF.

This clonotype was observed a few times. The chain uses TRBV6-2 or TRBV6-3 and TRBJ2-7, with TRBD1 identical over 7 bases. V was clipped by 0 bases and J by 6 bases; unmatched bases: 14. The CDR3 runs to 17 residues. Germline V lookup: CDR1 MNHEY, CDR2 SVGEGT. The CDR3 DNA follows: TGTGCCAGCAGTTACTCGCCCCACAGGGGTGGTTTTGCCGAGCAGTACGTC. This codes for CASSYSPHRGGFAEQYV.

This clonotype was seen a few times. CDR3: CASSLDYGELFF. CDR3 DNA sequence: TGTGCCAGCAGCTTAGACTACGGGGAGCTGTTTTTT. The chain is built from TRBV7-2 and TRBJ2-2; D remains unclear. The CDR3 has 12 amino acids. V lost 1 base and J lost 7, with 4 bases in between. Germline V gives CDR1 SGHTA, CDR2 FQGNSA.

The chain carries TRBV6-5 and TRBJ2-7, with D unclear. The germline CDR1 and CDR2 sequences are MNHEY and SVGAGI. Trimming shortened V by 0 bases and J by 3 bases, and 12 bases separated the two germline ends. The CDR3 is 15 residues long. The CDR3 DNA follows: TGTGCCAGCAGTTACTCTGGGGTGGCCGGCTACGAGCAGTACTTC. It is translated as CASSYSGVAGYEQYF.

As DNA, the CDR3 is TGCGCCAGCAGCCAAGAAACTCCCCGGTACGAGCAGTACTTC. It encodes CASSQETPRYEQYF. This chain uses TRBV4-1 with TRBJ2-7; D is unresolved. The CDR3 spans 14 residues. The V end was cut by 0 bases, the J end by 4 bases, with 10 bases between. Looked up from germline, CDR1 is MGHRA and CDR2 is YSYEKL.

This clonotype was found many times. The chain is built from TRBV7-9 and TRBJ2-2; D gene unclear. The germline CDR1 and CDR2 sequences are SEHNR and FQNEAQ (reference sequence). CDR3 size: 17 residues. Deletions cut 6 bases from V and 1 base from J, with 18 bases between. The CDR3 protein is CASRPAWQDKNTGELFF. CDR3 in DNA: TGTGCCAGCAGACCCGCGTGGCAGGATAAGAACACCGGGGAGCTGTTTTTT. The whole variable domain, remainder taken from reference TRBV7-9 and TRBJ2-2, is DTGVSQNPRHKITKRGQNVTFRCDPISEHNRLYWYRQTLGQGPEFLTYFQNEAQLEKSRLLSDRFSAERPKGSFSTLEIQRTEQGDSAMYLCASRPAWQDKNTGELFFGEGSRLTVL.

V gene TRBV5-1 combines with J gene TRBJ2-1, with 11 nucleotides matching TRBD2. Germline values: CDR1 SGHRS, CDR2 YFSETQ. Trimming took 2 bases from V and 2 from J; bases not matched to a gene: 6. The CDR3 runs 17 residues. CDR3 residues: CASSFGNSGGAYNEQFF. CDR3 sequence (DNA): TGCGCCAGCAGCTTCGGAAATAGCGGGGGGGCCTACAATGAGCAGTTCTTC.

This chain links TRBV6-2 or TRBV6-3 with TRBJ2-7, with 8 bases aligning to TRBD1. Germline V gives CDR1 MNHEY, CDR2 SVGEGT. The length of the CDR3 is 13 residues. V lost 5 bases and J lost 4; bases outside the gene matches: 4. CDR3 bases: TGTGCCAGCAGTCGGACAGGGTTGTACGAGCAGTACGTC. Amino acid sequence: CASSRTGLYEQYV.